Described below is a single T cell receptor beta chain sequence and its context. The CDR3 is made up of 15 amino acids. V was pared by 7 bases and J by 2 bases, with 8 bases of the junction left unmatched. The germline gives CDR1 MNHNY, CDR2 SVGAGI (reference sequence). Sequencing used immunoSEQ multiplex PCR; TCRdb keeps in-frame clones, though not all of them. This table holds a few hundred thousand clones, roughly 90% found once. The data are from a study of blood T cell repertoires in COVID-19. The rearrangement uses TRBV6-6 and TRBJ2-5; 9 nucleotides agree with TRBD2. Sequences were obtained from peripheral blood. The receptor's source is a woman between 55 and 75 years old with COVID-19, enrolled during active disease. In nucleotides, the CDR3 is TGTGCCAGCACCAGCGGGGGGACCTTTCAAGAGACCCAGTACTTC. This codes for CASTSGGTFQETQYF.